A single T cell receptor beta chain is shown here with its context. Its antigen is as yet unknown. Measured with immunoSEQ multiplex PCR; TCRdb has only the in-frame clones, and not every one. The table shows hundreds of thousands of clones, with roughly 95% occurring only once. Positive CCR7 selection of CD45RO-negative cells yielded the naive CD8 cells, and terminally differentiated effector memory CD45RA+ cells were excluded. This specimen comes from a study of shared clonotypes between healthy human individuals. Study-wide findings and caveats: Clonotypes that were shared across a handful of donors made up roughly 5% of naive CD4 clonotypes. The generation probabilities recorded for non-shared clonotypes fell below those of clonotypes shared by all four donors.

Per germline, CDR1 PRHDT and CDR2 FYEKMQ (reference sequence). Losses at the gene ends were 3 bases for V and 0 bases for J; bases not matched to a gene: 8. The CDR3 sequence is 17 residues long. The rearrangement links TRBV13 to TRBJ2-7; 10 nucleotides match TRBD2. The TCR originated in a woman between 25 and 40 years old in good health. The material sequenced was naive CD8+ T cells sorted from blood. The chain's CDR3 is CASSFFGLAADSYEQYF. The CDR3 nucleotides read TGTGCCAGCAGCTTTTTTGGACTAGCGGCGGACTCCTACGAGCAGTACTTC.